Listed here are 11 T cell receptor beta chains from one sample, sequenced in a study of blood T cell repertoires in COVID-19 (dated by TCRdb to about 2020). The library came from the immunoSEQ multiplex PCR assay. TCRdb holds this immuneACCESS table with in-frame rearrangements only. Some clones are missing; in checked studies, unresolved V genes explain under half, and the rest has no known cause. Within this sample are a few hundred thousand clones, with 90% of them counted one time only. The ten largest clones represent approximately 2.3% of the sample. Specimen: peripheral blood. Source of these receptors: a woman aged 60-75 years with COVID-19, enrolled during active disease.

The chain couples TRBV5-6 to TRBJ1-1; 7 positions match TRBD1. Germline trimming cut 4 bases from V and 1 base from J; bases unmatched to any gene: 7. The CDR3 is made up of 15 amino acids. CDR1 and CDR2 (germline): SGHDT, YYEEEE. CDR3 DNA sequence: TGTGCCAGCAGCCGATGGGACAGAAGGAACACTGAAGCTTTCTTT. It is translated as CASSRWDRRNTEAFF.

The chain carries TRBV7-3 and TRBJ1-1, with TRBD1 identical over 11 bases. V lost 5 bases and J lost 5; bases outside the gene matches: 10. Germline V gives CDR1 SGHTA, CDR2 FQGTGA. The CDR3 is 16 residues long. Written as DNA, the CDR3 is TGTGCCAGCAGCCCGGGACAGGGGGATCGAGGAACTGAAGCTTTCTTT. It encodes CASSPGQGDRGTEAFF.

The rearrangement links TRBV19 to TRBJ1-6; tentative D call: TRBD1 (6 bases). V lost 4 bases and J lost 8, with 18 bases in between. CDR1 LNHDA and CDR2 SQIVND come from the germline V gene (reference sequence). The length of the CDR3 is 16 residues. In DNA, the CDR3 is TGTGCCAGTAGTAACGTTTATGCCAGGGGTGATTCACCCCTCCACTTT. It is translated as CASSNVYARGDSPLHF.

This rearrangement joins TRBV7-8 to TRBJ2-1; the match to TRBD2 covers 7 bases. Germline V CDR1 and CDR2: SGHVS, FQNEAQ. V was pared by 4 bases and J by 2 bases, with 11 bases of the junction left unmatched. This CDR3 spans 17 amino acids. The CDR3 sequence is CASSSDGAGVAYNEQFF. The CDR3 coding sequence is TGTGCCAGCAGCTCGGACGGTGCGGGGGTGGCCTACAATGAGCAGTTCTTC.

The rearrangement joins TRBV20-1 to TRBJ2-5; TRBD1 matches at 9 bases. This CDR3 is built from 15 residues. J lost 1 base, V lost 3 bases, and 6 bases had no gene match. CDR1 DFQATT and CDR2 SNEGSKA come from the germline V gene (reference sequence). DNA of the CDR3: TGCAGTGCTAGTCCCGGGACAGGGATCCAAGAGACCCAGTACTTC. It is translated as CSASPGTGIQETQYF.

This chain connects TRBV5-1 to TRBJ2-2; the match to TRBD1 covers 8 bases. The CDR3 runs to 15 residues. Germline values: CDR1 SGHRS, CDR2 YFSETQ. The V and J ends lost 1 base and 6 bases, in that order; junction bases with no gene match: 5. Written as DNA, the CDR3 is TGCGCCAGCAGCTTGAGGCAGGGGGCGGCCGGGGAGCTGTTTTTT. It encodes CASSLRQGAAGELFF.

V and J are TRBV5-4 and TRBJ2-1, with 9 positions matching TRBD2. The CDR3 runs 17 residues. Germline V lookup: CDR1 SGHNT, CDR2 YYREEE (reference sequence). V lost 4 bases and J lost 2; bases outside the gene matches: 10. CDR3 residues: CASSPTLAGGAYNEQFF. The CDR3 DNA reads TGTGCCAGCAGCCCTACCTTGGCGGGGGGGGCCTACAATGAGCAGTTCTTC. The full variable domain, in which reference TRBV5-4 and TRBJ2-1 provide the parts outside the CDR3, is ETGVTQSPTHLIKTRGQQVTLRCSSQSGHNTVSWYQQALGQGPQFIFQYYREEENGRGNFPPRFSGLQFPNYSSELNVNALELDDSALYLCASSPTLAGGAYNEQFFGPGTRLTVL.

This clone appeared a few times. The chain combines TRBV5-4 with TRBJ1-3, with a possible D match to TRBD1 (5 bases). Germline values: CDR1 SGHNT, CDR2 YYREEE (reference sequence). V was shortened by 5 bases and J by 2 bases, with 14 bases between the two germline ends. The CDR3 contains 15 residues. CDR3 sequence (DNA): TGTGCCAGCAGGCCCGCGGGGACTACTGGAAACACCATATATTTT. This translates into CASRPAGTTGNTIYF. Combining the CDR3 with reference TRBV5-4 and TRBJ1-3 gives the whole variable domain ETGVTQSPTHLIKTRGQQVTLRCSSQSGHNTVSWYQQALGQGPQFIFQYYREEENGRGNFPPRFSGLQFPNYSSELNVNALELDDSALYLCASRPAGTTGNTIYFGEGSWLTVV.

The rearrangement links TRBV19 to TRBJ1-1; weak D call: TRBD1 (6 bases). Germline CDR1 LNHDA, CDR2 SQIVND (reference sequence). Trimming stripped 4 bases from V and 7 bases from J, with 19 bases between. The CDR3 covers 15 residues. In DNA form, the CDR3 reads TGTGCCAGTAGTACCCGAGCAGGGGCGAAGATTGAAGCTTTCTTT. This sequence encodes CASSTRAGAKIEAFF.

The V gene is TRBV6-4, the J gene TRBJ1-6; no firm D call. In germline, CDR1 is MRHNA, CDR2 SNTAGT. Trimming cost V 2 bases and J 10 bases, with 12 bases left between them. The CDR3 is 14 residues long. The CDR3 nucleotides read TGTGCCAGCAGTGACGAACCGGGAGAATCACCCCTCCACTTT. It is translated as CASSDEPGESPLHF.

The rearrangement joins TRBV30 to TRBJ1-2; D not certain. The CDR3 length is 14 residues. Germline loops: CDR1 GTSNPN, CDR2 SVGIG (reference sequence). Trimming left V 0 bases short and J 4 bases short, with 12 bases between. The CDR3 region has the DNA TGTGCCTGGAGTGTTCCCTTTGGAGCCTATGGCTACACCTTC. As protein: CAWSVPFGAYGYTF.